These 23 T cell receptor beta chains were sequenced from one sample in a study of T cell repertoires in cytomegalovirus infection. MiXCR was run by TCRdb on the reads, yielding one entry per CDR3 protein. The sample gives about 320,000 distinct CDR3 sequences, roughly 9.5% of which show up once; about 4.5% is in the top ten. The sequencing sample was made of PBMCs. The receptors originated from a human donor in good health (CMV status not recorded). Some clones in this sample may be carry-over from other donors' samples.

This clonotype showed up just a few times. The V gene is TRBV20-1, the J gene TRBJ2-3, with TRBD2 matching over 14 bases. CDR1 is DFQATT and CDR2 is SNEGSKA in the germline V gene (reference sequence). The CDR3 has 18 residues. V shed 5 bases, J shed 3 bases, and the junction held 13 bases outside the gene matches. In nucleotides, the CDR3 is TGCAGTGCTTTGACTAGCGGGGGGGCCTTGGGATGGACAGATACGCAGTATTTT. This encodes CSALTSGGALGWTDTQYF.

This clonotype turned up a few times. The chain employs TRBV18 and TRBJ2-4; TRBD1 matches 7 bases. The germline V gene encodes CDR1 KGHSH and CDR2 LQKENI. This CDR3 comprises 17 residues. The V segment lost 1 base and the J segment 1 base; nucleotides outside the gene matches: 7. The CDR3 nucleotides are TGTGCCAGCTCACCACGCAGGACAGGACAGGCCAAAAACATTCAGTACTTC. Translation: CASSPRRTGQAKNIQYF.

This clonotype was seen a few times. V is TRBV9 and J is TRBJ1-4; D is possibly TRBD1 (5 bases). CDR1 is SGDLS and CDR2 is YYNGEE in the germline V gene. The CDR3 is 15 residues long. Trimming removed 3 bases from V and 7 bases from J, with 16 bases in between. The CDR3 coding sequence is TGTGCCAGCAGCGGAAAGCAGGGCCCTTTTGAAAAACTGTTTTTT. Encoded protein: CASSGKQGPFEKLFF.

This clonotype came up many times. This chain uses TRBV12-3 or TRBV12-4 with TRBJ2-3, with 11 bases lining up with TRBD2. With V trimmed by 2 bases and J by 5 bases, 15 bases remained unmatched. The CDR3 has 19 amino acids. This chain's CDR3 is CASSLRVAGGPLRKDTQYF. CDR3 bases: TGTGCCAGCAGTTTACGGGTAGCGGGAGGGCCTCTTCGCAAAGATACGCAGTATTTT.

This clonotype appeared many times. This rearrangement joins TRBV7-6 to TRBJ2-2; D is ambiguous. The V gene lost 5 bases and the J gene lost 5 bases, with 9 bases spanning the gap. This CDR3 is 13 amino acids long. The germline V gene has CDR1 SGHVS and CDR2 FNYEAQ. As DNA, the CDR3 is TGTGCCAGCAGCGGTAGAAGAACCGGGGAGCTGTTTTTT. Protein: CASSGRRTGELFF.

There are many counts of this clonotype. This chain joins TRBV7-2 and TRBJ1-1; maybe TRBD1 (5 bases). Germline V gene sequence: CDR1 SGHTA, CDR2 FQGNSA. The CDR3 runs 15 residues. V lost 1 base, J lost 4 bases, and 13 bases lay in between. The CDR3 protein is CASSLEPQGVTEAFF. CDR3 nucleotides: TGTGCCAGCAGCTTAGAGCCCCAGGGAGTCACTGAAGCTTTCTTT.

Ten or more counts support this clonotype. CDR3 loop: CASSPTGDTQYF. The CDR3 DNA reads TGTGCCAGCAGCCCGACCGGAGATACGCAGTATTTT. The chain is built from TRBV7-2 and TRBJ2-3; D uncertain. The CDR3 consists of 12 residues. V dropped 5 bases and J dropped 5 bases, with 8 bases sitting between them. The germline V gene encodes CDR1 SGHTA and CDR2 FQGNSA.

V usage is TRBV7-2 and J usage is TRBJ2-1; 12 bases match TRBD2. Per the germline V gene, CDR1 is SGHTA and CDR2 is FQGNSA. V shed 1 base, J shed 15 bases, and the junction held 7 bases outside the gene matches. The CDR3 consists of 14 residues. The CDR3 DNA follows: TGTGCCAGCAGCTTAGGACTAGCGGGGGACGGGGGGTTCTTC. Amino acid sequence: CASSLGLAGDGGFF.

Ten or more counts support this clonotype. The rearrangement joins TRBV11-2 to TRBJ2-5; D is perhaps TRBD1 (7 bases). From germline, CDR1 is SGHAT and CDR2 FQNNGV. CDR3 size: 16 residues. With 3 bases removed from V and 2 bases from J, the gap between germline ends came to 16 bases. The CDR3 DNA follows: TGTGCCAGCAGCTTCAGGGGGGCCGGTTATCAAGAGACCCAGTACTTC. It translates to CASSFRGAGYQETQYF. The whole variable domain, remainder taken from reference TRBV11-2 and TRBJ2-5, is EAGVAQSPRYKIIEKRQSVAFWCNPISGHATLYWYQQILGQGPKLLIQFQNNGVVDDSQLPKDRFSAERLKGVDSTLKIQPAKLEDSAVYLCASSFRGAGYQETQYFGPGTRLLVL.

This clonotype was counted only a few times. The chain has TRBV7-9 and TRBJ2-1; D is unclear. The CDR3 consists of 15 residues. CDR1 is SEHNR, CDR2 FQNEAQ, per germline (reference sequence). The V and J ends lost 5 bases and 8 bases respectively, with 19 bases between them. The CDR3 sequence is CASSPVAREFDEQFF. Here the CDR3 DNA reads TGTGCCAGCAGCCCCGTCGCCCGAGAGTTCGATGAGCAGTTCTTC.

This clonotype was recorded a few times. The V call is TRBV7-2, the J call TRBJ2-2; 12 bases align to TRBD2. The V segment lost 5 bases and the J segment 2 bases; nucleotides outside the gene matches: 3. CDR3 length: 16 residues. Germline CDR1 reads SGHTA; CDR2 reads FQGNSA. CDR3 protein: CASSPGLAGNTGELFF. In nucleotides, the CDR3 is TGTGCCAGCAGCCCTGGACTAGCGGGAAACACCGGGGAGCTGTTTTTT.

This clonotype was counted at least ten times. This chain uses TRBV24-1 with TRBJ2-1; TRBD2 matches at 13 bases. The V gene end was trimmed by 5 bases and the J gene end by 5 bases; junction bases not matched to a gene: 8. Germline V gene lookup returns CDR1 KGHDR and CDR2 SFDVKD. The CDR3 spans 17 residues. The CDR3 coding sequence is TGTGCCACCAGTGGCTGGACTAGCGGGAGTGGCCACAATGAGCAGTTCTTC. Translating it yields CATSGWTSGSGHNEQFF.

This clonotype was detected a few times. The V gene is TRBV15, the J gene TRBJ2-3, with D unclear. The V end was cut by 4 bases, the J end by 0 bases, with 11 bases between. Germline V lookup: CDR1 LNHNV, CDR2 YYDKDF (reference sequence). The CDR3 has 15 residues. CDR3 amino acids: CATSIPAASTDTQYF. CDR3 DNA sequence: TGTGCCACCAGCATCCCGGCAGCTAGCACAGATACGCAGTATTTT.

This clonotype was observed a few times. The chain combines TRBV7-6 with TRBJ1-1, with no clear D. Germline V lookup: CDR1 SGHVS, CDR2 FNYEAQ. This CDR3 spans 12 amino acids. Trimming took 4 bases from V and 1 from J, leaving 4 bases between them. The CDR3 is CASSSKNTEAFF. The CDR3 coding sequence is TGTGCCAGCAGCTCAAAGAACACTGAAGCTTTCTTT.

The CDR3 DNA reads TGTGCCAGTATCCGGGGCGGCGAGCAGTACTTC. It translates to CASIRGGEQYF. The rearrangement uses TRBV6-5 and TRBJ2-7; D is possibly TRBD1 or TRBD2 (5 bases each). Germline CDR1 reads MNHEY; CDR2 reads SVGAGI. Trimming pared 9 bases from V and 6 bases from J, leaving 12 bases between. The CDR3 contains 11 residues.

In its sample, this clonotype was seen a few times. This chain uses TRBV12-3 or TRBV12-4 with TRBJ2-1; 11 bases fit TRBD2. V shed 6 bases, J shed 9 bases, and the junction held 7 bases outside the gene matches. The CDR3 has 14 amino acids. The CDR3 is CASRHSGGASEQFF. The CDR3 coding sequence is TGTGCCAGCAGGCATAGCGGGGGGGCCAGTGAGCAGTTCTTC.

This clonotype was recorded many times. The gene calls are TRBV7-9 and TRBJ1-1; no reliable D call. Germline CDR1 and CDR2: SEHNR and FQNEAQ (reference sequence). Trimming removed 6 bases from V and 4 bases from J, with 9 bases in between. The CDR3 totals 12 residues. The CDR3: CASSGRGTEAFF. The CDR3, as DNA: TGTGCCAGCAGTGGAAGAGGCACTGAAGCTTTCTTT.

This clonotype was seen more than once but under ten times. The chain is built from TRBV12-3 or TRBV12-4 and TRBJ2-5; no firm D call. This CDR3 region has 11 residues. The V end was cut by 2 bases, the J end by 6 bases, with 4 bases between. DNA for the CDR3: TGTGCCAGCAGTTTAATGAAGACCCAGTACTTC. It encodes CASSLMKTQYF.

This clonotype was picked up a small number of times. The V and J genes are TRBV4-2 and TRBJ1-2, with TRBD1 matching over 7 bases. V lost 4 bases, J lost 3 bases, and 8 bases stayed unmatched. The CDR3 has 15 residues. In germline, CDR1 is LGHNA, CDR2 YNFKEQ. The CDR3 spells CASSPRSGGDYGYTF. The CDR3 DNA is TGTGCCAGCAGCCCCCGTTCAGGGGGGGACTATGGCTACACCTTC.

This clonotype was detected a few times. The rearrangement uses TRBV5-1 and TRBJ1-1, with D perhaps matching TRBD1 (6 bases). CDR1 and CDR2 from the germline V gene are SGHRS and YFSETQ. CDR3 length: 15 amino acids. Trimming removed 5 bases at V and 1 base at J, with 15 bases between. The CDR3, as DNA: TGCGCCAGCAGTCCTCCGGGACAAGGGAACACTGAAGCTTTCTTT. Encoded protein: CASSPPGQGNTEAFF.

This clonotype was counted ten times or more. The CDR3 spells CSARYRIGGGYGYTF. CDR3 coding DNA: TGCAGCGCCCGTTATAGGATCGGGGGCGGCTATGGCTACACCTTC. The chain uses TRBV29-1 and TRBJ1-2; possible D gene TRBD1, 6 bases. Trimming left V 7 bases short and J 4 bases short, with 22 bases between. In germline, CDR1 is SQVTM, CDR2 ANQGSEA. The CDR3 runs 15 residues.

This clonotype was found many times. The chain is built from TRBV7-2 and TRBJ2-1, with D maybe TRBD2 (6 bases). V dropped 1 base and J dropped 3 bases, with 19 bases sitting between them. The CDR3 consists of 18 residues. CDR1 SGHTA and CDR2 FQGNSA come from the germline V gene. The CDR3 protein is CASSLVGGGKASYNEQFF. The CDR3 nucleotides read TGTGCCAGCAGCTTAGTGGGGGGAGGAAAAGCAAGCTACAATGAGCAGTTCTTC.

In its sample, this clonotype was seen a few times. The chain employs TRBV6-1 and TRBJ2-5; the D is unclear. The germline CDR1 and CDR2 sequences are MNHNS and SASEGT. Trimming pared 3 bases from V and 6 bases from J, leaving 11 bases between. This CDR3 has 13 residues. CDR3: CASSETPPQTQYF. For the CDR3, the DNA is TGTGCCAGCAGTGAGACTCCCCCCCAGACCCAGTACTTC.